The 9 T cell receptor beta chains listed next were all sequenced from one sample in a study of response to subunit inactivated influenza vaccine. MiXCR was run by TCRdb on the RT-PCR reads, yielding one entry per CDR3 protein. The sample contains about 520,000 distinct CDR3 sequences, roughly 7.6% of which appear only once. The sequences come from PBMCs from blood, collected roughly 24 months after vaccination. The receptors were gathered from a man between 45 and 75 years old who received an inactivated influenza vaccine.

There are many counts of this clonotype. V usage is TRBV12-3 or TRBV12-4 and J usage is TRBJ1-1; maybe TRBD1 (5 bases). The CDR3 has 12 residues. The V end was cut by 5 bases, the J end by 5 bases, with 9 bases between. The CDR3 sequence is CASSPRATEAFF. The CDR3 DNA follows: TGTGCCAGCAGTCCCAGGGCGACTGAAGCTTTCTTT.

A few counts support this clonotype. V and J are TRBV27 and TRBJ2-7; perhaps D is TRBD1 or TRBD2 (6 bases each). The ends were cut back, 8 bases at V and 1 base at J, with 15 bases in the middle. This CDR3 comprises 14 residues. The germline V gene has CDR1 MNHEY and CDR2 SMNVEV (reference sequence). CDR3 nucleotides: TGTGCCAGCGGAGGGCCAGGGGATTCCTACGAGCAGTACTTC. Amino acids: CASGGPGDSYEQYF.

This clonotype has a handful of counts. The CDR3 region has the DNA TGTGCCAGCAGCCCCTGGACTAAGTCTAGCACAGATACGCAGTATTTT. It is translated as CASSPWTKSSTDTQYF. This chain links TRBV7-2 with TRBJ2-3; tentative D call: TRBD2 (6 bases). Germline V gene lookup returns CDR1 SGHTA and CDR2 FQGNSA. Trimming removed 5 bases from V and 0 bases from J, with 15 bases in between. This CDR3 has 16 amino acids.

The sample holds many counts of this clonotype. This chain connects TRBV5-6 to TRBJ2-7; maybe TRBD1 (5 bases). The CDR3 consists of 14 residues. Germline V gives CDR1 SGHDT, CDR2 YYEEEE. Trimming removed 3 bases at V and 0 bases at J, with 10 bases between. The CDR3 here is CASSSRGSSYEQYF. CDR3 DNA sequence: TGTGCCAGCAGCTCAAGGGGAAGCTCCTACGAGCAGTACTTC.

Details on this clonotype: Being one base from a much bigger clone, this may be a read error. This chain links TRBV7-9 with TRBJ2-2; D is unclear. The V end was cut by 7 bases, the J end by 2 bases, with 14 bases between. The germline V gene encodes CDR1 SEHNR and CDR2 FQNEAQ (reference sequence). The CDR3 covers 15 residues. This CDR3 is CASIGQLLNTGELFF. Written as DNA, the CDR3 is TGTGCCAGCATTGGGCAGCTTCTCAACACCGGGGAGCTGTTTTTT.

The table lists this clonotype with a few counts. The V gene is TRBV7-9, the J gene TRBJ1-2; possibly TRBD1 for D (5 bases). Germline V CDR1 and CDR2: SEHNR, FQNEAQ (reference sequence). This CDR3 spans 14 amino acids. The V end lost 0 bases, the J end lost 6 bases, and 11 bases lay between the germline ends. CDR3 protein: CASSLAPGPDGYTF. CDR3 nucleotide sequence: TGTGCCAGCAGCTTAGCCCCGGGGCCGGATGGCTACACCTTC.

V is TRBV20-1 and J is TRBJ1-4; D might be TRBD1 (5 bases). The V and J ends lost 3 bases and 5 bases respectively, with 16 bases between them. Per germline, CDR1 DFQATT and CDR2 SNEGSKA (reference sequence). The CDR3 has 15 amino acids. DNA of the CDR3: TGCAGTGCTAGTGATTTCCGGGGGTGGAATGAAAAACTGTTTTTT. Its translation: CSASDFRGWNEKLFF.

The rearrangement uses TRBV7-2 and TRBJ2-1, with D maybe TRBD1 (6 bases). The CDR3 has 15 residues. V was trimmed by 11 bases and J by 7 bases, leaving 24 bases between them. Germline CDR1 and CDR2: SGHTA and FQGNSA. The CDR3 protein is CAGTQDSLGSNEQFF. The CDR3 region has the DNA TGTGCCGGCACCCAGGACAGTCTGGGCTCTAATGAGCAGTTCTTC.

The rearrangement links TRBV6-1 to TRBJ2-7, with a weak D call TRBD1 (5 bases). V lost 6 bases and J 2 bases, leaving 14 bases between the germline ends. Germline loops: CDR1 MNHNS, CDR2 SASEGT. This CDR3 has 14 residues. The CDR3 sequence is CASRLTAPAYEQYF. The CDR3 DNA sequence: TGTGCCAGCAGGCTGACAGCTCCAGCCTACGAGCAGTACTTC.